This T cell receptor (beta chain) was profiled in a study of T cell responses to AZD1222 COVID-19 vaccine. The CDR3 loop spans 17 amino acids. Germline CDR1 reads SGHAT; CDR2 reads FQNNGV. The ends lost 3 bases at V and 4 bases at J; junction bases unmatched: 10. Study-wide results and limits: Vaccination with two AZD1222 doses was followed by a rise in Spike-specific TCR breadth and depth. Reportedly, nearly half of unique spike TCRs recognized epitopes outside B.1.351/B.1.1.7 mutations. The donor cohort was predominantly white British with a female majority, and clonal diversity may have been underestimated.

The study pooled second doses at about 4 or about 12 weeks. In regard to this clone: Antigen unknown.

Measured with immunoSEQ multiplex PCR; TCRdb has only the in-frame clones, and not every one. The sample has some 200,000 clones; roughly 92% are singletons. The sample was peripheral blood, taken 28 days after the second AZD1222 dose. The genes are TRBV11-2 and TRBJ2-1, with TRBD1 matching over 9 bases. This clonotype was sampled from an adult who received the AZD1222 COVID-19 vaccine. The CDR3, as DNA: TGTGCCAGCAGCTTGCGCCCGGGACAGGGTCGTTACAATGAGCAGTTCTTC. It translates to CASSLRPGQGRYNEQFF.